Listed below are T cell receptor beta chains from one sample, sequenced in a study of tumour-infiltrating T cells in Burkitt lymphoma. Some clones are missing from TCRdb's copy, which holds only in-frame ones; the method was immunoSEQ multiplex PCR. The data hold 15,000 to 20,000 clones, with roughly 85% observed a single time. Specimen: tumor tissue. Source of these receptors: a human donor with diffuse large B-cell lymphoma. The CDR3 runs from the conserved cysteine through the conserved F or W. D genes are given only for firm matches. Size is omitted from some rows. Given values are once, few, many or a class for expanded clones.

V: TRBV29-1; size: .; D: TRBD2; J: TRBJ2-3; CDR3: CSVEEGGAGQDTQYF; DNA: TGCAGCGTTGAAGAGGGAGGAGCGGGGCAAGATACGCAGTATTTT
V: TRBV9; size: .; D: .; J: TRBJ1-2; CDR3: CASSQNPIDGGYGYTF; DNA: TGTGCCAGCAGCCAGAACCCGATTGACGGGGGCTATGGCTACACCTTC
V: TRBV10-3; size: .; D: .; J: TRBJ2-3; CDR3: CAISESRMSGDTQYF; DNA: TGTGCCATCAGTGAGTCGAGGATGAGTGGAGATACGCAGTATTTT
V: TRBV6-5; size: .; D: .; J: TRBJ1-5; CDR3: CASSYTGNQPQHF; DNA: TGTGCCAGCAGTTACACAGGCAATCAGCCCCAGCATTTT
V: TRBV6-1; size: .; D: .; J: TRBJ1-1; CDR3: CASIAFLNTEAFF; DNA: TGTGCCAGCATCGCCTTTCTGAACACTGAAGCTTTCTTT
V: TRBV29-1; size: .; D: .; J: TRBJ1-2; CDR3: CSVEGAIGYTF; DNA: TGCAGCGTTGAGGGGGCGATTGGCTACACCTTC
V: TRBV10-3; size: .; D: TRBD1; J: TRBJ1-1; CDR3: CATGTASTEAFF; DNA: TGTGCCACGGGGACAGCAAGCACTGAAGCTTTCTTT
V: TRBV7-9; size: few; D: TRBD1; J: TRBJ2-2; CDR3: CASSKTGAGELFF; DNA: TGTGCCAGCAGCAAAACAGGGGCCGGGGAGCTGTTTTTT
V: TRBV5-6; size: .; D: .; J: TRBJ2-5; CDR3: CASSFEGREETQYF; DNA: TGTGCCAGCAGCTTCGAAGGGAGAGAGGAGACCCAGTACTTC
V: TRBV18; size: .; D: .; J: TRBJ1-2; CDR3: CASSPIKSGYGYTF; DNA: TGTGCCAGCTCACCAATTAAGTCGGGCTATGGCTACACCTTC
V: TRBV29-1; size: .; D: TRBD2; J: TRBJ2-7; CDR3: CSVRGLAGAPYKQYF; DNA: TGCAGCGTTAGGGGACTAGCGGGGGCTCCCTACAAGCAGTACTTC
V: TRBV6-5; size: .; D: TRBD1; J: TRBJ2-3; CDR3: CASSYVTGGTDTQYF; DNA: TGTGCCAGCAGTTACGTGACAGGGGGCACAGATACGCAGTATTTT
V: TRBV6-1; size: .; D: TRBD1; J: TRBJ1-2; CDR3: CASSEGDRLNYGYTF; DNA: TGTGCCAGCAGTGAAGGGGACAGACTTAACTATGGCTACACCTTC
V: TRBV28; size: .; D: .; J: TRBJ2-1; CDR3: CASRLYSPPGNEQFF; DNA: TGTGCCAGCAGATTGTACTCCCCTCCTGGCAATGAGCAGTTCTTC
V: TRBV2; size: .; D: .; J: TRBJ2-6; CDR3: CASSEQFNVLTF; DNA: TGTGCCAGCAGTGAACAGTTCAACGTCCTGACTTTC
V: TRBV4-3; size: .; D: TRBD2; J: TRBJ2-3; CDR3: CASSHLTSGGHYSTDTQYF; DNA: TGCGCCAGCAGCCACCTGACTAGCGGGGGCCACTACAGCACAGATACGCAGTATTTT
V: TRBV5-6; size: .; D: .; J: TRBJ2-3; CDR3: CASSLAGLDFDTQYF; DNA: TGTGCCAGCAGCTTGGCCGGCCTAGATTTCGATACGCAGTATTTT
V: TRBV6-1; size: few; D: TRBD1; J: TRBJ2-2; CDR3: CASRGGQGATGELFF; DNA: TGTGCCAGCAGGGGAGGACAGGGGGCAACCGGGGAGCTGTTTTTT
V: TRBV5-6; size: .; D: TRBD1; J: TRBJ2-7; CDR3: CASSELTGTGEDEQYF; DNA: TGTGCCAGCAGCGAATTAACCGGGACAGGGGAAGACGAGCAGTACTTC
V: TRBV7-2; size: few; D: .; J: TRBJ1-2; CDR3: CASSPVVYPFYGYTF; DNA: TGTGCCAGCAGCCCAGTTGTCTATCCCTTCTATGGCTACACCTTC
V: TRBV14; size: .; D: TRBD2; J: TRBJ2-1; CDR3: CASSQGQGLAGVYNEQFF; DNA: TGTGCCAGCAGCCAGGGGCAGGGACTAGCGGGAGTTTACAATGAGCAGTTCTTC
V: TRBV5-6; size: .; D: TRBD2; J: TRBJ2-1; CDR3: CASSFLSGSDEQFF; DNA: TGTGCCAGCAGCTTTTTGAGCGGGAGCGATGAGCAGTTCTTC
V: TRBV4-3; size: .; D: .; J: TRBJ2-2; CDR3: CASSQDLSGKLFF; DNA: TGCGCCAGCAGCCAAGATCTCTCCGGGAAGCTGTTTTTT
V: TRBV10-3; size: .; D: .; J: TRBJ1-1; CDR3: CAIAGGWDTEAFF; DNA: TGTGCCATCGCGGGGGGGTGGGACACTGAAGCTTTCTTT
V: TRBV19; size: .; D: TRBD1; J: TRBJ2-1; CDR3: CASSIPQGLYNEQFF; DNA: TGTGCCAGTAGTATCCCACAGGGGCTCTACAATGAGCAGTTCTTC
V: TRBV5-4; size: .; D: TRBD2; J: TRBJ2-3; CDR3: CASSSGLAGTDTQYF; DNA: TGTGCCAGCAGCTCCGGACTAGCGGGCACAGATACGCAGTATTTT
V: TRBV27; size: .; D: .; J: TRBJ1-1; CDR3: CASSRGSEAFF; DNA: TGTGCCAGCTCAAGGGGATCTGAAGCTTTCTTT
V: TRBV7-8; size: .; D: .; J: TRBJ2-2; CDR3: CASSYRTGTLNTGELFF; DNA: TGTGCCAGCAGCTACCGCACCGGGACACTGAACACCGGGGAGCTGTTTTTT
V: TRBV6-1; size: .; D: .; J: TRBJ1-2; CDR3: CASSMDSVGNYGYTF; DNA: TGTGCCAGCAGTATGGACAGCGTGGGCAACTATGGCTACACCTTC
V: TRBV29-1; size: .; D: .; J: TRBJ2-7; CDR3: CSVDSTSGGYEQYF; DNA: TGCAGCGTTGATTCAACCTCCGGGGGCTACGAGCAGTACTTC
V: TRBV29-1; size: .; D: .; J: TRBJ1-1; CDR3: CSVWKMAGNTEAFF; DNA: TGCAGCGTGTGGAAGATGGCAGGCAACACTGAAGCTTTCTTT
V: TRBV5-1; size: .; D: TRBD2; J: TRBJ2-7; CDR3: CASSPRTSGSDEQYF; DNA: TGCGCCAGCAGCCCTCGGACTAGCGGGAGCGACGAGCAGTACTTC
V: TRBV4-3; size: .; D: .; J: TRBJ2-7; CDR3: CASSQGTVSYEQYF; DNA: TGCGCCAGCAGCCAAGGGACAGTCTCCTACGAGCAGTACTTC
V: TRBV29-1; size: .; D: .; J: TRBJ1-2; CDR3: CSVDRRGSYTF; DNA: TGCAGCGTTGACCGCAGGGGTAGCTACACCTTC
V: TRBV18; size: .; D: .; J: TRBJ1-1; CDR3: CASSPQENTEAFF; DNA: TGTGCCAGCTCACCACAGGAGAACACTGAAGCTTTCTTT
V: TRBV10-3; size: .; D: TRBD1; J: TRBJ2-7; CDR3: CAISARQGTSYEQYF; DNA: TGTGCCATCAGTGCACGACAGGGGACATCCTACGAGCAGTACTTC
V: TRBV5-1; size: .; D: .; J: TRBJ2-1; CDR3: CASSRGGTGDEQFF; DNA: TGCGCCAGCAGCCGGGGGGGGACAGGCGATGAGCAGTTCTTC
V: TRBV7-8; size: .; D: .; J: TRBJ1-5; CDR3: CASSLGQGSNQPQHF; DNA: TGTGCCAGCAGCTTAGGGCAGGGGAGCAATCAGCCCCAGCATTTT
V: TRBV7-6; size: .; D: TRBD2; J: TRBJ2-1; CDR3: CASSLIRLAGGHNEQFF; DNA: TGTGCCAGCAGCCTGATACGACTAGCGGGAGGCCACAATGAGCAGTTCTTC
V: TRBV5-4; size: .; D: .; J: TRBJ1-1; CDR3: CASSLASALTEAFF; DNA: TGTGCCAGCAGCTTGGCCTCAGCCCTCACTGAAGCTTTCTTT
V: TRBV4-2; size: few; D: TRBD1; J: TRBJ1-6; CDR3: CASSPRQGTYNSPLHF; DNA: TGTGCCAGCAGCCCGAGACAGGGGACATATAATTCACCCCTCCACTTT
V: TRBV10-3; size: .; D: TRBD1; J: TRBJ2-7; CDR3: CASNAGTGGSYEQYF; DNA: TGTGCCAGCAACGCCGGGACAGGGGGATCGTACGAGCAGTACTTC
V: TRBV4-3; size: .; D: .; J: TRBJ2-7; CDR3: CASSQEDSAYYEQYF; DNA: TGCGCCAGCAGCCAAGAGGATAGCGCGTACTACGAGCAGTACTTC
V: TRBV6-1; size: .; D: TRBD1; J: TRBJ1-5; CDR3: CASSERGGQGGQPQHF; DNA: TGTGCCAGCAGTGAGAGAGGGGGACAGGGGGGTCAGCCCCAGCATTTT
V: TRBV12-5; size: .; D: TRBD2; J: TRBJ2-7; CDR3: CASGFSLTSGGDEQYF; DNA: TGTGCTAGTGGTTTTTCTTTGACTAGCGGGGGCGACGAGCAGTACTTC
V: TRBV25-1; size: .; D: .; J: TRBJ2-5; CDR3: CASSLSAQGAQYF; DNA: TGTGCCAGCAGCCTTAGTGCCCAAGGGGCCCAGTACTTC
V: TRBV2; size: .; D: TRBD1; J: TRBJ2-3; CDR3: CASISGTATDTQYF; DNA: TGTGCCAGCATTTCCGGGACAGCCACAGATACGCAGTATTTT
V: TRBV5-4; size: .; D: .; J: TRBJ1-2; CDR3: CALTGGTGDTF; DNA: TGTGCCCTCACCGGGGGGACTGGGGACACCTTC
V: TRBV19; size: .; D: .; J: TRBJ2-1; CDR3: CASSLGGSVYNEQFF; DNA: TGTGCCAGTAGTTTAGGTGGGAGCGTCTACAATGAGCAGTTCTTC
V: TRBV21-1; size: .; D: .; J: TRBJ1-5; CDR3: CASSKDQVRINQPQHF; DNA: TGTGCCAGCAGCAAAGACCAGGTCAGGATCAATCAGCCCCAGCATTTT